Listed below are T cell receptor beta chains from one sample, sequenced in a study of vaccination and CD4 T cells after COVID-19. TCRdb reprocessed the PCR reads with MiXCR, giving one entry per CDR3 protein. The repertoire has roughly 15,000 distinct CDR3 sequences, roughly two fifths of them found once; the top ten carry about 4%. Their target antigens are unknown. Material: CD4+ T cells from blood, cultured in vitro. These receptors originate from a human donor who had recovered from COVID-19. The CDR3 runs from the conserved cysteine through the conserved F or W. D genes are given only for firm matches. Size tells how often a clone was seen (once, few, many) or the class of an expanded clone, and some rows leave it out.

CDR3 DNA,CDR3 protein,D gene,clone size,V gene,J gene
TGTGCCAGCAGTTACCGCACCGGGACAGGGGCGGACACCGGGGAGCTGTTTTTT,CASSYRTGTGADTGELFF,TRBD1,-,TRBV6-5,TRBJ2-2
TGCGCCAGCAGTGACCAGGGTAACACTGAAGCTTTCTTT,CASSDQGNTEAFF,-,-,TRBV10-1,TRBJ1-1
TGCAGTGCTAGAAAAACTAGCGGGACCGCCGGGGAGCTGTTTTTT,CSARKTSGTAGELFF,TRBD2,few,TRBV20-1,TRBJ2-2
TGCGCCAGCAGCTTTTACTATACTAGCACAGATACGCAGTATTTT,CASSFYYTSTDTQYF,-,-,TRBV5-1,TRBJ2-3
TGTGCCAGCAGTGTTGAGGTACTGAACACTGAAGCTTTCTTT,CASSVEVLNTEAFF,-,-,TRBV2,TRBJ1-1
TGTGCCAGCTCACCCGGGACTAGCGTACCCTACGAGCAGTACTTC,CASSPGTSVPYEQYF,TRBD2,-,TRBV18,TRBJ2-7
TGTGCCAGCTCAGACAATGAAAAACTGTTTTTT,CASSDNEKLFF,-,-,TRBV18,TRBJ1-4
TGTGCCAGCAGCTGGAGGACAGGGGGCGCCTACGAGCAGTACTTC,CASSWRTGGAYEQYF,TRBD1,-,TRBV7-2,TRBJ2-7
TGCAGTGCCCCATTTGGGGTGGGGAGGTCCCAGTACTTC,CSAPFGVGRSQYF,-,-,TRBV20-1,TRBJ2-5
TGTGCCAGCAGCTTAGTTGGGACTAGCGGCAATGAGCAGTTCTTC,CASSLVGTSGNEQFF,TRBD2,-,TRBV11-3,TRBJ2-1
TGTGCCAGCAGCTTAGTGAGGGAGACCCAGTACTTC,CASSLVRETQYF,-,-,TRBV7-8,TRBJ2-5
TGCGCCAGCAGCAATACCCAGGGCGGGGAGACCCAGTACTTC,CASSNTQGGETQYF,-,few,TRBV5-1,TRBJ2-5
TGTGCCAGCAGCAAAGGGTTTGCGGGAAGGTTGAATGAGCAGTTCTTC,CASSKGFAGRLNEQFF,-,-,TRBV21-1,TRBJ2-1
TGCAGTGCTAGAGATATGTGGCGGGGCCAAGAGACCCAGTACTTC,CSARDMWRGQETQYF,-,-,TRBV20-1,TRBJ2-5
TGTGCCAGCAGTTATAGCACCGGGTTTGGCAATCAGCCCCAGCATTTT,CASSYSTGFGNQPQHF,-,-,TRBV28,TRBJ1-5
TGTGCCAGCAGCTTAGTGACTAGCTCTGGAAACACCATATATTTT,CASSLVTSSGNTIYF,-,few,TRBV7-2,TRBJ1-3
TGTGCCAGCAGTTACGGACAATACGAAGGCTACACCTTC,CASSYGQYEGYTF,-,few,TRBV6-5,TRBJ1-2
TGTGCCAGCAGCTTAAACGCGGGAGGGCTGGAGACCCAGTACTTC,CASSLNAGGLETQYF,TRBD2,-,TRBV7-3,TRBJ2-5
TGTGCCAGCTCATGGGGGCAGAAAAACATTCAGTACTTC,CASSWGQKNIQYF,-,-,TRBV18,TRBJ2-4
TGTGCCAGCAGTCTCGTTGGGGGCGGTAGCGGGTATTCCGGGGAGCTGTTTTTT,CASSLVGGGSGYSGELFF,-,-,TRBV6-1,TRBJ2-2
TGCAGTGGTGGAGTCCAAGAGACCCAGTACTTC,CSGGVQETQYF,-,few,TRBV20-1,TRBJ2-5
TGTGCCACCAGCCCGGGACTAGCGGACTACAATGAGCAGTTCTTC,CATSPGLADYNEQFF,TRBD2,-,TRBV15,TRBJ2-1
TGTGCCACCAGTGACCCACGGACAGGATCTAATGAAAAACTGTTTTTT,CATSDPRTGSNEKLFF,TRBD1,once,TRBV24-1,TRBJ1-4
TGTGCCACCTTGGACAGGGATCAGACCGGGGAGCTGTTTTTT,CATLDRDQTGELFF,TRBD1,few,TRBV2,TRBJ2-2
TGTGCCAGCAGCTTAGATCGTACGGGCACAGATACGCAGTATTTT,CASSLDRTGTDTQYF,-,-,TRBV11-2,TRBJ2-3
TGTGCCAGCAGTTACGCCGGTGTCTCCTACGAGCAGTACTTC,CASSYAGVSYEQYF,-,-,TRBV6-2/TRBV6-3,TRBJ2-7
TGTGCCAGCAGCACCCGCGGGGGCAGGGGTAACTACGAGCAGTACTTC,CASSTRGGRGNYEQYF,-,-,TRBV7-2,TRBJ2-7
TGTGCCAGCAGTTCCCCGGCCCCGGGGGCCGATACGCAGTATTTT,CASSSPAPGADTQYF,-,-,TRBV27,TRBJ2-3
TGCAGTGCTGGACCCAGGACTAGCGGGTTATTAAGTGAGCAGTTCTTC,CSAGPRTSGLLSEQFF,TRBD2,-,TRBV20-1,TRBJ2-1
TGTGCCAGTAGTATAGATCGGCCAAGCGGGAGGGGTGGAGATACGCAGTATTTT,CASSIDRPSGRGGDTQYF,TRBD2,few,TRBV19,TRBJ2-3
TGTGCCAGCAGTCGACAGCAAGAGACCCAGTACTTC,CASSRQQETQYF,-,-,TRBV2,TRBJ2-5
TGCAGTGCTAGGTCCGGGGCGGGAGGGCCAGTTAAGGGGTCGGATACGCAGTATTTT,CSARSGAGGPVKGSDTQYF,TRBD2,few,TRBV20-1,TRBJ2-3
TGTGCCAGCACCCAAATACTCCAACTGAACACCGGGGAGCTGTTTTTT,CASTQILQLNTGELFF,-,-,TRBV28,TRBJ2-2
TGTGCCAGCAGCTTCGGGACTAGTGGCCTCAGTGAGCAGTTCTTC,CASSFGTSGLSEQFF,TRBD2,few,TRBV7-9,TRBJ2-1
TGTGCCAGCAGTCGGGGACGGAATCAGCCCCAGCATTTT,CASSRGRNQPQHF,-,-,TRBV28,TRBJ1-5
TGTGCCATCAGTGAGCCAACGGATAACTATGGCTACACCTTC,CAISEPTDNYGYTF,-,few,TRBV10-3,TRBJ1-2
TGTGCCAGCAGCCCCGAGACGGGAGGGAGTTACGAGCAGTACTTC,CASSPETGGSYEQYF,TRBD2,few,TRBV6-1,TRBJ2-7
TGCAGTGCTCCGGCCGGGGGGGGAAAGACCCAGTACTTC,CSAPAGGGKTQYF,TRBD2,-,TRBV20-1,TRBJ2-5
TGTGCCAGCAGCCCCCTCCGGACCGCGAAGGAGCAGTACTTC,CASSPLRTAKEQYF,-,-,TRBV5-4,TRBJ2-7
TGCAGTGCTATACCGGGACAGGGGGCGTCCGGCACAGATACGCAGTATTTT,CSAIPGQGASGTDTQYF,TRBD1,few,TRBV20-1,TRBJ2-3
TGTGCCAGTAGTCCCGGGACAGGGACCTACGAGCAGTACTTC,CASSPGTGTYEQYF,TRBD1,-,TRBV19,TRBJ2-7
TGTGCCAGCAGTCCTACAGCCGGGGAGCTGTTTTTT,CASSPTAGELFF,-,-,TRBV6-1,TRBJ2-2
TGTGCCAGCAGCTTAGGGAGTCAAGAGACCCAGTACTTC,CASSLGSQETQYF,-,-,TRBV11-2,TRBJ2-5
TGTGCCAGCAGCCCTAGAGGGGGACAGGGCAGCGGGGAGCTGTTTTTT,CASSPRGGQGSGELFF,TRBD1,-,TRBV7-2,TRBJ2-2
TGTGCCAGCAGTTTCTTGCCGCAGGAAAAACTGTTTTTT,CASSFLPQEKLFF,-,few,TRBV28,TRBJ1-4
TGCAGTGCTAGCGGGAGAGTCTACGAGCAGTACTTC,CSASGRVYEQYF,-,few,TRBV20-1,TRBJ2-7
TGTGCCAGCAGTGAAGGACAGGGAGGCTACACTGAAGCTTTCTTT,CASSEGQGGYTEAFF,TRBD1,few,TRBV2,TRBJ1-1
TGTGCCAGCAGCTTGGTTGAAGAGACCCAGTACTTC,CASSLVEETQYF,-,-,TRBV7-9,TRBJ2-5
TGCAGTGCTAGGGAAGAGACCCAGTACTTC,CSAREETQYF,-,few,TRBV20-1,TRBJ2-5
TGTGCCAGCAGCTTCCGACCCATGGCGAACACCGGGGAGCTGTTTTTT,CASSFRPMANTGELFF,-,-,TRBV5-6,TRBJ2-2
TGTGCCAGCGAGCGGGAGGGTCTCGATGAGCAGTTCTTC,CASEREGLDEQFF,TRBD2,-,TRBV6-1,TRBJ2-1
TGTGCCATCAGGCGGATTAGCCCCGGGGAGCTGTTTTTT,CAIRRISPGELFF,-,-,TRBV10-3,TRBJ2-2
TGCAGCTCGGACGCGGGACAGGGGACCAGCGAGCAGTACTTC,CSSDAGQGTSEQYF,TRBD1,-,TRBV20-1,TRBJ2-7
TGTGCCAGCAGTACGGAGAGTATCTACGAGCAGTACTTC,CASSTESIYEQYF,-,-,TRBV6-1,TRBJ2-7
TGCAGTGCTAGGGTCTGGGGCGGGAACACAGATACGCAGTATTTT,CSARVWGGNTDTQYF,-,few,TRBV20-1,TRBJ2-3
TGTGCCAGCAGCGAGACTAGCGGGATCTATGAGCAGTTCTTC,CASSETSGIYEQFF,TRBD2,-,TRBV9,TRBJ2-1
TGTGCCAGCAGCTTAGATATAGGCGGCGGCTATGGCTACACCTTC,CASSLDIGGGYGYTF,-,few,TRBV7-8,TRBJ1-2
TGCAGTGGGGAACAGAGCTCCTACAATGAGCAGTTCTTC,CSGEQSSYNEQFF,-,-,TRBV20-1,TRBJ2-1
TGTGCCAGCAGTAAGACAGGGGCGGCATACGAGCAGTACTTC,CASSKTGAAYEQYF,TRBD1,-,TRBV2,TRBJ2-7
TGTGCCAGCAGGGGGACAGGGAACACCCTCTATGGCTACACCTTC,CASRGTGNTLYGYTF,TRBD1,-,TRBV6-2/TRBV6-3,TRBJ1-2